The rows below give T cell receptor beta chains drawn from one sample of a study of T cells in Graves' hyperthyroidism and ophthalmopathy. MiXCR, applied by TCRdb to the multiplex PCR reads, yields one record per CDR3 protein. Of around 420,000 distinct CDR3 sequences in the sample, more than 15% were seen once. The specimen was blood. Receptors were obtained from a woman under 30 with Graves' hyperthyroidism. The CDR3 runs from the conserved cysteine through the conserved F or W. D genes are given only for firm matches. Expanded clones get a size class; other rows say once, few or many, or leave the size out.

J gene	D gene	clone size	V gene	CDR3 DNA	CDR3 protein
TRBJ2-1	NA	few	TRBV7-6	TGTGCCAGCTGCCGGGACTGGGGTGCGGGTTGGTCCTACAATGAGCAGTTCTTC	CASCRDWGAGWSYNEQFF
TRBJ1-1	NA	many	TRBV7-2	TGTGCCAGCAGCACCCAAGTAGGGGATAGCACTGAAGCTTTCTTT	CASSTQVGDSTEAFF
TRBJ1-5	NA	many	TRBV2	TGTGCCAGCAAGATGGGATATGCGAGCAATCAGCCCCAGCATTTT	CASKMGYASNQPQHF
TRBJ2-3	NA	NA	TRBV6-4	TGTGCCAGCAGTGCGGTAGCGACAGATACGCAGTATTTT	CASSAVATDTQYF
TRBJ2-7	TRBD2	few	TRBV20-1	TGCAGTGCTAAACTAGCGGGGTACGAGCAGTACTTC	CSAKLAGYEQYF
TRBJ1-6	NA	NA	TRBV19	TGTGCCGCCGCGGGGAGAACCTATAATTCACCCCTCCACTTT	CAAAGRTYNSPLHF
TRBJ2-1	TRBD2	few	TRBV6-5	TGTGCCAGCAGTTACTCGACTAGCGGGGGGCCCAAGGACAATGAGCAGTTCTTC	CASSYSTSGGPKDNEQFF
TRBJ2-7	NA	many	TRBV11-1	TGTGCCAGCAGCTTAGCGCTAAGCTCCTACGAGCAGTACTTC	CASSLALSSYEQYF
TRBJ2-5	TRBD2	many	TRBV12-3/TRBV12-4	TGTGCCAGCAGCCTCGAGACTAGCGGGATTAAGTACTTC	CASSLETSGIKYF
TRBJ2-3	TRBD2	many	TRBV24-1	TGTGCCACCAGTGATTATATAACTAGCGGGACAGATACGCAGTATTTT	CATSDYITSGTDTQYF
TRBJ2-7	NA	few	TRBV12-3/TRBV12-4	TGTGCCAGCAGTTCTGGGCTCTGGCGCGAGCAGTACTTC	CASSSGLWREQYF
TRBJ2-7	TRBD1	NA	TRBV11-2	TGTGCCAGCAGCTTAATCCAGGGGGCGCGGGAGCAGTACTTC	CASSLIQGAREQYF
TRBJ1-6	NA	many	TRBV28	TGTGCCAGCAGTTTATTCCGTGACTCCTATAATTCACCCCTCCACTTT	CASSLFRDSYNSPLHF
TRBJ2-7	NA	many	TRBV20-1	TGCAGTGCTAGAGACATTTCCGGCACCTCCCACGAGCAGTACTTC	CSARDISGTSHEQYF
TRBJ1-2	NA	few	TRBV5-1	TGCGCCAGCAGCAGAACTCAGGGGAACTATGGCTACACCTTC	CASSRTQGNYGYTF
TRBJ1-1	TRBD1	NA	TRBV9	TGTGCCAGCAGCTCGAGACAGGGGGCATCCACTGAAGCTTTCTTT	CASSSRQGASTEAFF
TRBJ2-3	NA	NA	TRBV14	TGTGCCAGCAGCCATAGGGGCTTGGGCACAGATACGCAGTATTTT	CASSHRGLGTDTQYF
TRBJ2-1	TRBD1	few	TRBV3-1	TGTGCCAGCAGCCCCCTTTTGGGACAGGGGAGGGCTGAGCAGTTCTTC	CASSPLLGQGRAEQFF
TRBJ1-2	NA	many	TRBV13	TGTGCCAGCAGCTCCTCGCACTATGGCTACACCTTC	CASSSSHYGYTF
TRBJ2-7	TRBD1	NA	TRBV4-3	TGCGCCAGCAGCCAAGACAACAGGGGGCGATTCTACGAGCAGTACTTC	CASSQDNRGRFYEQYF
TRBJ2-4	NA	many	TRBV3-1	TGTGCCAGCAGCCTGCGGACGGCCAAAAACATTCAGTACTTC	CASSLRTAKNIQYF
TRBJ2-3	NA	NA	TRBV6-2/TRBV6-3	TGTGCCAGCTCTGGCAGGGAGACAGATACGCAGTATTTT	CASSGRETDTQYF
TRBJ2-6	NA	NA	TRBV19	TGTGCCAGTAGGGATTGGACATCGGGGGCCAACGTCCTGACTTTC	CASRDWTSGANVLTF
TRBJ2-1	NA	NA	TRBV24-1	TGTGCCACCGCGCGCAGGGCCGGGAATGAGCAGTTCTTC	CATARRAGNEQFF
TRBJ1-6	TRBD1	NA	TRBV27	TGTGCCAGCAGTCTTCATGGGACAGGGACCTCCTATAATTCACCCCTCCACTTT	CASSLHGTGTSYNSPLHF